In this sample, the clone carrying this T cell receptor (beta chain) turned up a few times. The antigen is undetermined. Germline lookup yields CDR1 DFQATT and CDR2 SNEGSKA (reference sequence). The V gene lost 3 bases and the J gene lost 0 bases, with 9 bases spanning the gap. The CDR3 sequence is 14 residues long. The record originates from a study of blood T cells in healthy people across ages. Notes on the study in general: More naive CD4+ cells and higher diversity were found in long-lived than in aged donors. With age, beta diversity per million T cells declined roughly linearly, significantly by 40.

The extraction recovered at least 6 micrograms of total RNA per sample. PCR was performed a second time for about 6 to 12 cycles using a sample-barcoded 5' primer and a J-beta primer mix. Sequencing yielded, for each sample, at least 2.5 million paired-end reads carrying CDR3. TCRdb re-analysed the 5' RACE reads in MiXCR, keeping a single row per CDR3 protein. The data contain some 1.1 million distinct CDR3 sequences, roughly two fifths of them singletons. Sequencing was carried out using blood. The receptor was derived from a man aged 18 to 35 in good health. This chain connects TRBV20-1 to TRBJ1-3; D gene unclear. This CDR3 is CSASASASGNTIYF. In nucleotides, the CDR3 is TGCAGTGCTAGTGCCTCGGCCTCTGGAAACACCATATATTTT.